The clone carrying this T cell receptor beta chain has only one observation. Its target is not known. Clones were read by immunoSEQ multiplex PCR, and TCRdb kept only the in-frame ones, dropping some. The table has tens of thousands of clones, less than 95% seen once. Germline V CDR1 and CDR2: MGHRA, YSYEKL. Between the trimmed V and J ends, which lost 2 bases and 5 bases, there was a span of 12 bases. This CDR3 region has 14 residues. The sample originates from a study of graft-versus-host responses after intestinal transplantation. Study context: Multivisceral, liver-intestinal, or isolated intestinal transplants were given to recipients. The study gave all recipients anti-thymocyte globulin induction, then tacrolimus and steroids for about 3 years.

Study results and caveats: GvH clones were found in recipient marrow; some appeared first in ileum or blood.

V usage is TRBV4-1 and J usage is TRBJ2-5; D may be TRBD2 (6 bases). Sequenced material: unstimulated CD8+ T cells sorted from spleen or lymph node cells, taken before transplant. This TCR derives from a human donor who was the organ donor for an intestinal transplant. In DNA form, the CDR3 reads TGCGCCAGCAGCCAAAGTTTGGAGGGGGAGACCCAGTACTTC. This codes for CASSQSLEGETQYF.